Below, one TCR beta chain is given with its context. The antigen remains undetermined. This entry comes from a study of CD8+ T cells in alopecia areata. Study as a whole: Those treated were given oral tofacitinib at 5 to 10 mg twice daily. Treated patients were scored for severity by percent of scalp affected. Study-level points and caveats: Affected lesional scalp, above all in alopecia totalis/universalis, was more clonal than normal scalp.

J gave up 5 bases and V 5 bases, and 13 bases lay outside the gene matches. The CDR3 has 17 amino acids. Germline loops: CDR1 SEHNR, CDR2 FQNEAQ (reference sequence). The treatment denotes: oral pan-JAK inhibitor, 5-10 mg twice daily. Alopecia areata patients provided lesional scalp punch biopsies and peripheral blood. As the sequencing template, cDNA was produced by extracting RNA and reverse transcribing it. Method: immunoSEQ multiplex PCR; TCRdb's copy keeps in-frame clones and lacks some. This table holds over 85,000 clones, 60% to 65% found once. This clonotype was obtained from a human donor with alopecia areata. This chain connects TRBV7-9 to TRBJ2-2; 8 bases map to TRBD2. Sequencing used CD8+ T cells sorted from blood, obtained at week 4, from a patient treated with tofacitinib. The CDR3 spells CASSLPLGRVGTGELFF. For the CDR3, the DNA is TGTGCCAGCAGCCTACCCCTCGGGAGGGTAGGGACCGGGGAGCTGTTTTTT.